The clone carrying this T cell receptor (beta chain) showed up just a few times. The antigen is unknown. This record comes from a study of naive and memory T cell subsets. Study observations and caveats: Especially in CD8 cells, naive repertoires contained a few larger clonotypes, possibly CD45RA-re-expressing memory cells. In CD4 and CD8 cells, diversity dropped from naive through EMRA.

Four subsets defined by CD45RA and CD27 were sorted after CD3, CD4, CD8 and live/dead staining. The CDR3 consists of 14 residues. Germline-derived CDR1 and CDR2 are SGHVS and FQNEAQ. V was clipped by 1 base and J by 4 bases, with 11 bases between them. The beta constant-region primer was an equimolar mix of two oligonucleotides covering TRBC1 and TRBC2. Nested alpha and beta constant-region primers with the SP2 primer drove four PCR rounds on ligated cDNA. TCRdb reprocessed the UMI-ligation and nested PCR reads with MiXCR, giving one entry per CDR3 protein. The sample includes 140,000 to 150,000 distinct CDR3 sequences, 22% of them seen just once.

The genes are TRBV7-8 and TRBJ2-7, with D perhaps matching TRBD1 (6 bases). The source of this sequence is a human donor in good health. The sample taken for sequencing was naive CD4+ T cells from blood. CDR3: CASSLGQGLYEQYF. The CDR3 coding sequence is TGTGCCAGCAGCTTAGGGCAGGGGTTGTACGAGCAGTACTTC.